Listed here is a single TCR beta chain. The authors carried out high-throughput sequencing of TCR beta. They applied it to CD8+ and CD4+ T cells obtained from blood. TEMRA cells underwent FACS enrichment and CD8+ and CD4+ T cells underwent negative isolation. The RNA input was roughly 0.45 to 1 ug, and it was reverse transcribed with random hexamers. An immunoSEQ multiplex PCR amplified TCR beta CDR3 over 54 Vbeta and 13 Jbeta. One entry per CDR3 protein, called by TCRdb with MiXCR from the immunoSEQ multiplex PCR reads. Of around 200,000 distinct CDR3 sequences in the sample, 95% were seen once. The CDR3 totals 14 residues. With 8 bases clipped from V and 1 base from J, the junction kept 9 bases outside the gene matches. CDR1 is SQVTM, CDR2 ANQGSEA, per germline. This entry belongs to a study of CD8 T cells in Susac syndrome.

Specimen: CD4+ T cells from PBMCs. The clonotype originates from a human donor with multiple sclerosis. The chain recombines TRBV29-1 with TRBJ2-3; the match to TRBD1 covers 7 bases. The CDR3 DNA is TGCAGCTCCTCAGAGGGGACAGGCACAGATACGCAGTATTTT. It encodes CSSSEGTGTDTQYF.